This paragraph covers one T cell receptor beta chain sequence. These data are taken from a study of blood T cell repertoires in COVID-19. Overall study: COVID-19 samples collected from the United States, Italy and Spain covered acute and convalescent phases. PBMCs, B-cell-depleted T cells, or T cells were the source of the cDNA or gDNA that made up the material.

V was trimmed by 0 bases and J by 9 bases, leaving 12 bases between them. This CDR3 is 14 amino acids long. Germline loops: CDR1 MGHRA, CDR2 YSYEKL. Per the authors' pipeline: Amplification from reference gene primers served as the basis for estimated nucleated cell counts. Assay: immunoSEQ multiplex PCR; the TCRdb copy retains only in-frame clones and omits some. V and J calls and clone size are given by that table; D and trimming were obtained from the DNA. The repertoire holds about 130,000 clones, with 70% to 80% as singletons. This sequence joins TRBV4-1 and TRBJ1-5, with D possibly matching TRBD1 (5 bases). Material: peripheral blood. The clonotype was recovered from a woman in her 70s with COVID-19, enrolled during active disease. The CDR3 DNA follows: TGCGCCAGCAGCCAAGAACCCCCCGGGGGGCCCCAGCATTTT. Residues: CASSQEPPGGPQHF.